This T cell receptor (beta chain) comes out of a study of T cell repertoires in cytomegalovirus infection. In the study overall: Indications of both CMV infection and matching HLA type were provided by public TCR beta signatures. Regarding the study as a whole: The study identified carriers of CMV plus the relevant HLA from cumulative public TCR beta family frequency. CMV-specific TCR beta clonotypes restricted by HLA-C dominated the ex vivo response.

This CDR3 is 13 amino acids long. Trimming pared 5 bases from V and 5 bases from J, leaving 12 bases between. This clonotype has ten or more counts. Its target is unknown. One entry per CDR3 protein, called by TCRdb with MiXCR from the reads. The sample records 630,000 or so distinct CDR3 sequences, approximately 24% being singletons. The material sequenced was CD8+ T cells from PBMCs. This TCR derives from a human donor in good health (CMV status not recorded). Some clones in this sample may be carry-over from other donors' samples. V gene TRBV12-3 or TRBV12-4 combines with J gene TRBJ1-2; D unclear. In nucleotides, the CDR3 is TGTGCCAGCAGTCCAGGAGGGAGGTATGGCTACACCTTC. Amino acid sequence: CASSPGGRYGYTF.